This record concerns one T cell receptor beta chain sequence. In the same sample, other DNA sequences code for this CDR3. This sample was included in a study of shared clonotypes between healthy human individuals. At the deep level, the assay was run. Clones were sequenced by immunoSEQ multiplex PCR, and TCRdb holds only the in-frame ones, with some missing. The table lists 660,000 or so clones, 90% to 97% of them singletons. This CDR3 has 14 amino acids. Germline values: CDR1 MNHEY, CDR2 SMNVEV (reference sequence). Trimming cost V 6 bases and J 2 bases; bases outside gene matches: 6. Positively selected for CCR7, the CD45RO-negative cells used as naive CD8 cells excluded terminally differentiated effector memory CD45RA+ cells.

Sequencing was carried out using naive CD8+ T cells sorted from blood. The clonotype comes from a woman in her twenties or thirties in good health. The chain carries TRBV27 and TRBJ1-1, with TRBD1 matching over 7 bases. CDR3 protein: CASRIQGSNTEAFF. The CDR3 DNA is TGTGCCAGCAGAATACAGGGGAGTAACACTGAAGCTTTCTTT.